Following are 19 T cell receptor beta chains from one sample sequenced in a study of T cell repertoires in cytomegalovirus infection. Their specific antigens are unknown. Using its own MiXCR run on the reads, TCRdb lists one record per CDR3 protein. Among around 430,000 distinct CDR3 sequences listed, approximately 46% were seen once. The input for sequencing was cultured PBMCs, taken from culture after CMV antigen stimulation. These receptors were taken from a human donor in good health (CMV status not recorded). Some clones in this sample may be carry-over from other donors' samples.

The chain has TRBV15 and TRBJ1-2, with D unclear. Germline V gene lookup returns CDR1 LNHNV and CDR2 YYDKDF (reference sequence). Between the trimmed V and J ends, which lost 0 bases and 0 bases, there was a span of 14 bases. The CDR3 runs 17 residues. DNA of the CDR3: TGTGCCACCAGCAGAGATTTGGATTACCTAGCTAACTATGGCTACACCTTC. This encodes CATSRDLDYLANYGYTF.

This clonotype came up once. This rearrangement joins TRBV10-3 to TRBJ2-4; 7 bases are a match to TRBD1. This CDR3 has 15 amino acids. After removal of 0 bases from V and 9 bases from J, the junction contained 8 bases not matched to a gene. Germline V gene lookup returns CDR1 ENHRY and CDR2 SYGVKD. This CDR3 reads CAISESGTEFGIQYF. As DNA, the CDR3 is TGTGCCATCAGTGAGTCCGGGACAGAGTTCGGCATTCAGTACTTC.

This rearrangement joins TRBV7-6 to TRBJ2-5, with D tentatively TRBD2 (6 bases). The CDR3 totals 15 residues. Germline lookup yields CDR1 SGHVS and CDR2 FNYEAQ. Trimming removed 1 base at V and 5 bases at J, with 14 bases between. The chain's CDR3 is CASSLEPGRRETQYF. CDR3 nucleotides: TGTGCCAGCAGCTTAGAGCCAGGGAGGCGCGAGACCCAGTACTTC. Supplemented by reference TRBV7-6 and TRBJ2-5, the full variable domain reads GAGVSQSPRYKVTKRGQDVALRCDPISGHVSLYWYRQALGQGPEFLTYFNYEAQQDKSGLPNDRFSAERPEGSISTLTIQRTEQRDSAMYRCASSLEPGRRETQYFGPGTRLLVL.

This chain links TRBV20-1 with TRBJ1-3; D is unresolved. The CDR3 has 14 residues. Trimming stripped 3 bases from V and 0 bases from J, with 9 bases between. The V gene's germline CDR1 is DFQATT and CDR2 SNEGSKA (reference sequence). This CDR3 is CSASTASSGNTIYF. CDR3 in DNA: TGCAGTGCTAGCACAGCCTCCTCTGGAAACACCATATATTTT.

CDR3: CASSKARQSSGNTIYF. The CDR3 DNA sequence: TGTGCCAGCTCCAAAGCAAGGCAGAGCTCTGGAAACACCATATATTTT. The rearrangement links TRBV18 to TRBJ1-3; D unresolved. CDR1 and CDR2 from the germline V gene are KGHSH and LQKENI. Trimming removed 6 bases from V and 0 bases from J, with 15 bases in between. The CDR3 contains 16 residues. Complete variable domain (other parts from reference TRBV18 and TRBJ1-3): NAGVMQNPRHLVRRRGQEARLRCSPMKGHSHVYWYRQLPEEGLKFMVYLQKENIIDESGMPKERFSAEFPKEGPSILRIQQVVRGDSAAYFCASSKARQSSGNTIYFGEGSWLTVV.

This clonotype has just a few counts. J is TRBJ1-6 and V is TRBV7-2; TRBD1 matches at 8 bases. J was trimmed by 2 bases and V by 5 bases; bases with no gene match: 8. The germline V gene encodes CDR1 SGHTA and CDR2 FQGNSA. The CDR3 is made up of 17 amino acids. The CDR3 sequence is CASSVLQGVTYNSPLHF. The CDR3 nucleotides read TGTGCCAGCAGCGTATTACAGGGGGTAACCTATAATTCACCCCTCCACTTT.

In regard to this clonotype: Since the CDR3 does not end with the conserved phenylalanine or tryptophan, this likely comes from a read error. This sequence joins TRBV7-9 and TRBJ1-1, with 7 bases that match TRBD1. Germline CDR1 SEHNR, CDR2 FQNEAQ (reference sequence). The junction had 8 bases not matched to a gene; V was cut back by 4 bases and J by 0 bases. The CDR3 is 16 amino acids. The CDR3 region has the DNA TGTGCCAGCAGCTCGGGGACAGAAGATGTGAACACTGAAGCTTTCGTT. Residues: CASSSGTEDVNTEAFV.

This chain connects TRBV7-6 to TRBJ2-1; 14 bases are a match to TRBD2. Trimming removed 1 base from V and 3 bases from J; junction bases left unmatched: 2. Germline V CDR1 and CDR2: SGHVS, FNYEAQ. This CDR3 contains 17 residues. CDR3 DNA: TGTGCCAGCAGCTTAGGACTAGCGGGAGGGTTCTACAATGAGCAGTTCTTC. Its translation: CASSLGLAGGFYNEQFF.

The V call is TRBV6-6, the J call TRBJ1-1; 7 nucleotides line up with TRBD1. This CDR3 is 11 amino acids long. The J segment lost 11 bases and the V segment lost 6 bases, leaving 6 bases of the junction unmatched. In germline, CDR1 is MNHNY, CDR2 SVGAGI (reference sequence). This CDR3 reads CASRRDSWAFF. In DNA form, the CDR3 reads TGTGCCAGCAGACGGGACAGTTGGGCTTTCTTT.

This clonotype was seen only a few times. V and J are TRBV5-4 and TRBJ2-2; D remains ambiguous. Germline V gene sequence: CDR1 SGHNT, CDR2 YYREEE (reference sequence). The ends were cut back, 4 bases at V and 1 base at J, with 14 bases in the middle. The CDR3 runs 16 residues. CDR3 nucleotides: TGTGCCAGCAGCAGTCCCCGGGCATGGAACACCGGGGAGCTGTTTTTT. Encoded protein: CASSSPRAWNTGELFF.

This clonotype has only a few counts. The gene calls are TRBV7-2 and TRBJ2-3; 9 positions agree with TRBD2. This CDR3 spans 15 amino acids. Germline V CDR1 and CDR2: SGHTA, FQGNSA. With 2 bases clipped from V and 4 bases from J, the junction kept 4 bases outside the gene matches. CDR3 amino acids: CASSLMAGGPDTQYF. The DNA for the CDR3 is TGTGCCAGCAGCTTAATGGCGGGGGGGCCAGATACGCAGTATTTT.

Here the CDR3 reads CASSQEGPDTQYF. CDR3 nucleotide sequence: TGTGCCAGCAGCCAAGAGGGCCCAGATACGCAGTATTTT. The V call is TRBV4-2, the J call TRBJ2-3; D gene unclear. The CDR3 has 13 amino acids. V lost 0 bases to trimming and J lost 4 bases, with 5 bases between them. CDR1 is LGHNA, CDR2 YNFKEQ, per germline.

J is TRBJ2-1 and V is TRBV4-2; 11 positions agree with TRBD2. CDR3 length: 15 residues. J gave up 6 bases and V 5 bases, and 6 bases lay outside the gene matches. Germline CDR1 LGHNA, CDR2 YNFKEQ. The CDR3 loop reads CASSLAGGQGNEQFF. CDR3 DNA sequence: TGTGCCAGCAGCTTAGCGGGGGGGCAAGGCAATGAGCAGTTCTTC.

The V gene is TRBV7-6, the J gene TRBJ1-4; 9 bases match TRBD1. CDR1 SGHVS and CDR2 FNYEAQ come from the germline V gene. The V segment lost 4 bases and the J segment 6 bases; nucleotides outside the gene matches: 9. This CDR3 contains 16 residues. This chain's CDR3 is CASSSDPGQGDEKLFF. CDR3 DNA sequence: TGTGCCAGCAGCTCGGATCCGGGACAGGGAGATGAAAAACTGTTTTTT.

This chain uses TRBV10-3 with TRBJ2-1; TRBD1 aligns across 9 bases. V was clipped by 2 bases and J by 1 base; unmatched bases: 15. Germline CDR1 is ENHRY and CDR2 is SYGVKD. The CDR3 consists of 20 residues. CDR3 protein: CAISEHRDRVIGGSYNEQFF. DNA for the CDR3: TGTGCCATCAGTGAGCACCGGGACAGGGTGATTGGAGGGTCCTACAATGAGCAGTTCTTC.

The V call is TRBV7-9, the J call TRBJ2-1; 10 nucleotides agree with TRBD2. The J segment lost 4 bases and the V segment lost 4 bases, leaving 7 bases of the junction unmatched. Per germline, CDR1 SEHNR and CDR2 FQNEAQ (reference sequence). The CDR3 covers 16 residues. The CDR3 DNA follows: TGTGCCAGCAGCTCGGATACTAGCGGGGTTTACAATGAGCAGTTCTTC. Translating it yields CASSSDTSGVYNEQFF.

The chain couples TRBV7-2 to TRBJ2-3, with D uncertain. The CDR3 is 14 amino acids. Germline lookup yields CDR1 SGHTA and CDR2 FQGNSA. The germline V and J ends were trimmed by 3 bases and 5 bases, with 12 bases remaining between them. The CDR3 loop reads CASSLGRALDTQYF. DNA for the CDR3: TGTGCCAGCAGCTTGGGCCGGGCACTAGATACGCAGTATTTT.

V and J are TRBV18 and TRBJ1-2; unclear D gene. Germline loops: CDR1 KGHSH, CDR2 LQKENI. V lost 3 bases to trimming and J lost 2 bases, with 13 bases between them. This CDR3 region has 15 residues. Here the CDR3 reads CASSPFEELNYGYTF. The CDR3 bases are TGTGCCAGCTCACCTTTCGAGGAACTAAACTATGGCTACACCTTC. Full variable domain (remainder filled in from reference TRBV18 and TRBJ1-2): NAGVMQNPRHLVRRRGQEARLRCSPMKGHSHVYWYRQLPEEGLKFMVYLQKENIIDESGMPKERFSAEFPKEGPSILRIQQVVRGDSAAYFCASSPFEELNYGYTFGSGTRLTVV.

This clonotype was found a few times. The chain couples TRBV14 to TRBJ2-1, with a possible D match to TRBD2 (5 bases). V lost 8 bases and J lost 5, with 34 bases in between. This CDR3 is built from 20 residues. Germline V gene sequence: CDR1 SGHDN, CDR2 FVKESK. CDR3 sequence (DNA): TGTGCCAGCCCCCGCCTCGAACTAGTTAGGAGCCGATCAACAAACAATGAGCAGTTCTTC. Amino acid sequence: CASPRLELVRSRSTNNEQFF.